This T cell receptor (beta chain) was identified in a study of T cells after yellow fever vaccination. 5'RACE template switching generated TCR cDNA, adding a universal primer site and UMIs. Via MiXCR, TCRdb re-called the 5' RACE reads, giving one row per CDR3 protein. The profile shows approximately 70,000 distinct CDR3 sequences, around 7% of them singletons. This clonotype was detected ten times or more. Its target is not known. Per the germline V gene, CDR1 is SNHLY and CDR2 is FYNNEI. CDR3 length: 13 amino acids. The V end lost 4 bases, the J end lost 5 bases, and 9 bases lay between the germline ends. General study points: There was a possibility that FACS-sorted repertoires contained abundant clonotypes contaminating from the bulk population.

This sample comprised CD8+ T cells sorted from PBMCs, obtained more than 8 days after the first yellow fever vaccination. The sequence came from a man younger than 35 who received the YFV17D yellow fever vaccine. This chain joins TRBV2 and TRBJ2-1; the D gene is possibly TRBD2 (5 bases). This CDR3 reads CASSGVEDNEQFF. Written as DNA, the CDR3 is TGTGCCAGCAGTGGGGTGGAGGACAATGAGCAGTTCTTC.